These T cell receptor beta chains were read from a single sample in a study of blood T cells in healthy people across ages. TCRdb passed the 5' RACE reads through MiXCR, listing each CDR3 protein once. The sample contains more than 450,000 distinct CDR3 sequences, about 27% of which appear only once. The same data also contributed to another study, on T cells of mothers and their children.

The specimen was blood. The source is a boy between 2 and 10 years old in good health. The conserved cysteine and the conserved F or W are not part of the CDR3 here. The order of the fields is CDR3 protein, V gene, J gene.

CDR3aa: ASSRQTSGNTIY
v_gene: TRBV7-6
j_gene: TRBJ1-3

CDR3aa: ASSLSYKGEQY
v_gene: TRBV12-3/TRBV12-4
j_gene: TRBJ2-7

CDR3aa: ASSSQAGAADTQY
v_gene: TRBV7-6
j_gene: TRBJ2-3

CDR3aa: ASSEPGLVPPQH
v_gene: TRBV6-1
j_gene: TRBJ1-5

CDR3aa: ASSPAPGYEQY
v_gene: TRBV12-3/TRBV12-4
j_gene: -

CDR3aa: ASSSGSGLLTYEQY
v_gene: TRBV7-9
j_gene: -

CDR3aa: ASSLEAGWLRETQY
v_gene: TRBV7-9
j_gene: TRBJ2-5

CDR3aa: ASSTRWTGVTNEQF
v_gene: TRBV6-2/TRBV6-3
j_gene: TRBJ2-1

CDR3aa: ASSQAPYGADTEAF
v_gene: TRBV4-2
j_gene: TRBJ1-1

CDR3aa: ASSKGSFGGVGYTDTQY
v_gene: TRBV21-1
j_gene: TRBJ2-3

CDR3aa: ASSTRDLRGKQY
v_gene: TRBV7-8
j_gene: TRBJ2-7

CDR3aa: SAATGRSGDTEAF
v_gene: TRBV20-1
j_gene: TRBJ1-1

CDR3aa: ASSGPTLEAF
v_gene: TRBV6-1
j_gene: TRBJ1-1

CDR3aa: ASSPATITSARTKNIQY
v_gene: TRBV7-8
j_gene: TRBJ2-4

CDR3aa: SASLMDGIATEAF
v_gene: TRBV20-1
j_gene: TRBJ1-1

CDR3aa: ASSSGDSSYNEQF
v_gene: TRBV27
j_gene: TRBJ2-1

CDR3aa: ASSNGDALAGGGEQY
v_gene: TRBV21-1
j_gene: TRBJ2-7

CDR3aa: ASTPEGRASTDTQY
v_gene: TRBV2
j_gene: TRBJ2-3

CDR3aa: SARGWTGGETQY
v_gene: TRBV20-1
j_gene: TRBJ2-5

CDR3aa: ASSPNPGLDTGELF
v_gene: TRBV18
j_gene: TRBJ2-2

CDR3aa: ASSKTRLAGSHEQF
v_gene: TRBV21-1
j_gene: TRBJ2-1

CDR3aa: ASTTGGGAWFETQY
v_gene: TRBV7-8
j_gene: -

CDR3aa: SVEDGALETQY
v_gene: TRBV29-1
j_gene: TRBJ2-5

CDR3aa: ASSSSGIHEQF
v_gene: TRBV10-2
j_gene: TRBJ2-1

CDR3aa: ASSLALYTSGSSYNEQF
v_gene: TRBV5-1
j_gene: TRBJ2-1

CDR3aa: ASSASWGTDTQY
v_gene: TRBV2
j_gene: TRBJ2-3

CDR3aa: ATSMEGATNEKLF
v_gene: TRBV12-3/TRBV12-4
j_gene: TRBJ1-4

CDR3aa: ASSLGPRDTTNEKLF
v_gene: TRBV7-8
j_gene: TRBJ1-4

CDR3aa: ASSFPGQGVNT
v_gene: TRBV7-9
j_gene: TRBJ1-2

CDR3aa: ASSSGTGTGELF
v_gene: TRBV5-5
j_gene: TRBJ2-2

CDR3aa: ATSRSSHSGANVLT
v_gene: TRBV15
j_gene: TRBJ2-6

CDR3aa: ATSRGAPDKGRSGANVLT
v_gene: TRBV15
j_gene: TRBJ2-6

CDR3aa: ASSQVLGETYEQY
v_gene: TRBV4-1
j_gene: TRBJ2-7

CDR3aa: AGSVDGRGNEKLF
v_gene: TRBV9
j_gene: TRBJ1-4

CDR3aa: AIRGTGGSYGYT
v_gene: TRBV10-3
j_gene: TRBJ1-2

CDR3aa: ASSGNGGGNQPQH
v_gene: TRBV6-1
j_gene: TRBJ1-5

CDR3aa: SATDYNEQF
v_gene: TRBV20-1
j_gene: TRBJ2-1

CDR3aa: SATGKETQY
v_gene: TRBV20-1
j_gene: TRBJ2-5

CDR3aa: ASSEYRGQGVSTNEKLF
v_gene: TRBV6-1
j_gene: TRBJ1-4

CDR3aa: ASLTSNEQY
v_gene: TRBV2
j_gene: TRBJ2-7

CDR3aa: ASSLGLAGGPPIF
v_gene: TRBV7-2
j_gene: TRBJ2-1

CDR3aa: ASSQERTSYEQY
v_gene: TRBV3-1
j_gene: TRBJ2-7

CDR3aa: ASNGGLTGELF
v_gene: TRBV3-1
j_gene: TRBJ2-2

CDR3aa: ASSAGLETQY
v_gene: TRBV6-6
j_gene: TRBJ2-5

CDR3aa: ASSLFLILATIYNEQF
v_gene: TRBV7-2
j_gene: TRBJ2-1

CDR3aa: ASSSPGGTEAF
v_gene: TRBV13
j_gene: TRBJ1-1

CDR3aa: ASSDWGRGDTQY
v_gene: TRBV6-1
j_gene: TRBJ2-3

CDR3aa: ASSLMRGATYEQY
v_gene: TRBV27
j_gene: -

CDR3aa: AISRGTSVDGELF
v_gene: TRBV10-3
j_gene: TRBJ2-2

CDR3aa: AIPDRLAGGPRQETQY
v_gene: TRBV10-3
j_gene: TRBJ2-5

CDR3aa: ASSPGLAGTNEQF
v_gene: TRBV5-5
j_gene: TRBJ2-1

CDR3aa: ASSSRTSGAYEQY
v_gene: TRBV27
j_gene: TRBJ2-7